This TCR beta chain was obtained from a study of OX40 agonist ivuxolimab in advanced cancers. About the research overall: Across the patients, intravenous ivuxolimab was delivered every 2 weeks at 0.01 to 10 mg/kg. Overall study findings and caveats: On average, CD8+ T cells showed a greater number of expanded clones than CD4+. Patients who responded partially at 0.1-3.0 mg/kg showed clonal expansion ranking among the lowest.

Exclusion of a patient followed from autoimmune disease history or systemic immunosuppression. Sequenced by immunoSEQ multiplex PCR; TCRdb stores in-frame clones only, minus some. There are about 35,000 clones in the sample; roughly three quarters occur only once, and about 14% lies in the top ten. This clone has a single count. The target antigen is unknown. This TCR was sampled from an adult with an advanced solid tumor such as melanoma, head and neck, liver or kidney cancer. The material was CD4+ or CD8+ T cells sorted from blood, obtained in a trial of the OX40 agonist ivuxolimab.

CDR3 bases: TGTGCCAGCAGCCCACGGGACAGGGTTGGAGCTAATGAGCAGTTCTTC. Protein product: CASSPRDRVGANEQFF. The chain carries TRBV5-4 and TRBJ2-7, with 9 bases fitting TRBD1. The J call may be faulty, since TRBJ2-1 better matches the DNA end. This CDR3 contains 16 residues. In germline, CDR1 is SGHNT, CDR2 YYREEE (reference sequence).